The clone carrying this T cell receptor beta chain was detected ten times or more. What it binds is not known. Quantitative barcoded 5'-RACE was used to prepare TCR beta libraries. TCRdb reanalysed the 5' RACE reads using MiXCR and keeps one entry per CDR3 protein. The table shows 250,000 to 400,000 distinct CDR3 sequences, with 9.5% to 13% occurring only once. The CDR3 spans 15 residues. Germline lookup yields CDR1 DFQATT and CDR2 SNEGSKA (reference sequence). V lost 7 bases, J lost 8 bases, and 16 bases stayed unmatched. These data are taken from a study of CD8 T cells in ankylosing spondylitis. Study results and limitations: Blood of patients with ankylosing spondylitis appeared to be characterized by a TCR beta motif of several highly homologous variants. There were earlier reports of some motif variants in reactive arthritis synovial fluid and blood. Matched ankylosing spondylitis synovial fluid reportedly contained a significantly enriched population of disease-linked clones.

This receptor was identified in a female donor with ankylosing spondylitis or in good health (not recorded which). Material: blood, either unsorted or a sorted T cell fraction (not recorded which). V is TRBV20-1 and J is TRBJ2-1; 8 bases agree with TRBD2. In nucleotides, the CDR3 is TGCAGTGGAGGCTATTTAGCGGGGAATGGGGATGAGCAGTTCTTC. It yields the protein CSGGYLAGNGDEQFF.